This TCR beta chain was sequenced in a study of identifying expanded T cells in peripheral blood. Study outcomes and limitations: Clone count variance between approximately 2-week samples rose with total template count. Over two and four weeks, about 15 and 18 clones changed, versus roughly 1.1 between replicates.

Healthy donors had no documented immune events, such as infections, while sampled. Clones were read by immunoSEQ multiplex PCR, and TCRdb kept only the in-frame ones, dropping some. The data hold more than 65,000 clones, with around 91% observed a single time. With regard to this clone: Its antigen is still unknown.

CDR1 is WSHSY, CDR2 SAAADI, per germline. CDR3 length: 14 amino acids. V dropped 2 bases and J dropped 10 bases, with 12 bases sitting between them. Sequencing was done on a sample of blood. The clonotype was recovered from a person aged 18-70 years in good health. J is TRBJ1-6 and V is TRBV10-2, with D uncertain. The CDR3 DNA is TGCGCCAGCAGTGAGCTGGGCCTCACATCACCCCTCCACTTT. Its translation is CASSELGLTSPLHF.